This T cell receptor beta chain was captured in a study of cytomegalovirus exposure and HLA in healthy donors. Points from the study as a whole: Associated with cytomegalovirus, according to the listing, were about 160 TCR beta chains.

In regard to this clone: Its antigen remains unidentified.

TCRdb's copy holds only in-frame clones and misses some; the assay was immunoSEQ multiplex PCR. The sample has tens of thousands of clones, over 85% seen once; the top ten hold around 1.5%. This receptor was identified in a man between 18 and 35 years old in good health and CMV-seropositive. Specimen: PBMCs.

The CDR3 DNA is TGTGCCAGCAGCTTACTAGAGACCCAGTACTTC. Translated: CASSLLETQYF. The chain couples TRBV11-2 to TRBJ2-5; D gene uncertain. The CDR3 is 11 amino acids. V lost 2 bases and J lost 4, with 2 bases in between. Germline-derived CDR1 and CDR2 are SGHAT and FQNNGV.